This T cell receptor beta chain was found in a study of T cells in Graves' hyperthyroidism and ophthalmopathy (dated by TCRdb to between 2017 and 2020). General notes on the study: To identify TCR V-J signatures that set the groups apart, the researchers used a discovery cohort of about a hundred patients, made up of roughly 40 with Graves' ophthalmopathy and 57 with stable Graves' hyperthyroidism. Prospective prediction of ophthalmopathy was tested in an independent validation cohort consisting of about 19 hyperthyroidism patients and some 15 patients who later progressed to ophthalmopathy. For training and testing, the 100 or so patients in the discovery cohort were randomly divided in a 7:3 ratio. In addition, the study compared T-cell repertoires in thyroid tissue and in blood from five to seven Graves' hyperthyroidism patients. After blood sampling, hyperthyroidism patients were treated with methimazole at a starting dose of 30 mg daily, and ophthalmopathy patients were treated with high-dose intravenous methylprednisolone. The paper reports TCR Vbeta CDR3 sequencing of over 120 peripheral blood samples: 43 ophthalmopathy, 75 to 80 hyperthyroidism and approximately 17 progressor patients. The research as a whole found: In validation, the model predicted progression to ophthalmopathy a median of roughly six months before onset, with about 70% sensitivity and more than 72% specificity. In cross-validation, a model built on a 13 V-J signature told ophthalmopathy apart from stable hyperthyroidism with 85% to 90% sensitivity and approximately 84% specificity, and in testing the same model reached 80%/75%. Most expanded thyroid clonotypes (frequency above 0.001) were also detected in blood, suggesting blood repertoires may reflect thyroid immune responses. No statistical method was used to set the sample size in advance, and investigators knew the group allocation.

Amplification of TCR beta CDR3 regions was carried out from RNA transcripts. A first-round RT-PCR of the TCR CDR3 used the HTBI primer set with the Qiagen OneStep RT-PCR kit. A second multiplex PCR round built the libraries, followed by size selection and purification. Sequencing of the libraries was done on an Illumina HiSeq2000 using paired-end 100 bp reads. Per the authors' processing: SOAPnuke was used to process the raw data, throwing out any read that contained adapters or uncalled bases, had a mean Phred below 15, or lacked an exact constant-primer or identifier match. COPE v1.2.5 was used to merge high-quality paired reads, and clonotypes were defined as unique nucleotide sequences. MiTCR v1.1 was used to align clonotypes to the IMGT TRBV, TRBD and TRBJ reference segments. Analysis was restricted to V-J combinations with a frequency above 0.0001, which covered just over 98% of repertoires. The TCS score was defined as the ratio of F50 (clonal expansion) to E x V (chaos), calculated using BLOSUM62-based TCRdist between CDR3 peptides within each V-J. Welch's t-statistics and random forest reduced roughly 530 V-J features to roughly 13, which were used in a naive Bayes classifier (R e1071). The similarity between thyroid and blood repertoires was quantified using the Morisita-Horn index. Using fastp trimming at Q25 and MiXCR clonotype assembly, TCRdb reanalyzed the public sequencing data and kept in-frame beta chains. Identical CDR3 proteins give one entry, which carries the most common genes and DNA. These V and J calls are TCRdb output, not the study's own analysis. The table for this sample lists approximately 640,000 distinct CDR3 sequences; about 45% of them were counted only once. Less than 8.5% of the sample is in the top ten clones.

Trimming takes 0 bases off V and 6 bases off J; junction bases not matched to a gene: 19. The CDR3 contains 19 residues, cysteine and phenylalanine counted. Kept here is only the CDR3 DNA, which spans 57 bases and is read in frame from base 1. The germline V gene encodes CDR1 SGDLS and CDR2 YYNGEE. Exclusion was applied to patients with uncontrolled infections, other autoimmune diseases, pregnancy or lactation. Diagnoses relied on clinical symptoms, serum thyroxine and TRAb, thyroid ultrasound and orbital computed tomography. Total RNA was extracted using Trizol reagent, and RNA quality was assessed on an Agilent 2100 Bioanalyzer. As regards this clonotype: Its antigen target is currently unknown. The record has no base qualities; no much larger clone is one base away.

Sequenced: peripheral blood or thyroid tissue (not recorded which). The sequence was obtained from an adult man with Graves' disease, either hyperthyroidism or ophthalmopathy (not recorded which). The chain employs TRBV9 and TRBJ2-7, with 9 bases in between that match TRBD2. The sequenced DNA: TGTGCCAGCAGCGTAGCGGCCGTGGGATGGCGGGAGGGCCAGTCCGAGCAGTACTTC. Its amino acids are CASSVAAVGWREGQSEQYF.